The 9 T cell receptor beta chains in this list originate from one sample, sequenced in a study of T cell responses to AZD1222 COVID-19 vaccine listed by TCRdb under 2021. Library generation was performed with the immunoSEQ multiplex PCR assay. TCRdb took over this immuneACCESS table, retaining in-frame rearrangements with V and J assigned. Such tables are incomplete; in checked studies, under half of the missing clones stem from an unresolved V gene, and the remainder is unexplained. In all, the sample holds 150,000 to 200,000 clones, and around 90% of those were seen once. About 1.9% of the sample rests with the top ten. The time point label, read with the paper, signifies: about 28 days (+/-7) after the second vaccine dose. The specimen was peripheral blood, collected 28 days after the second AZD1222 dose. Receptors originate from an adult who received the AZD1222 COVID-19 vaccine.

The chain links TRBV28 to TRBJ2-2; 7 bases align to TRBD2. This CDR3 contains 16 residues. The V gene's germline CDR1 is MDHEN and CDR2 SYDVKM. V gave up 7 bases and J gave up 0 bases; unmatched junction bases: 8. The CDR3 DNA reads TGTGCCAGCACCCGAAATAGCGGGTCGAACACCGGGGAGCTGTTTTTT. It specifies CASTRNSGSNTGELFF.

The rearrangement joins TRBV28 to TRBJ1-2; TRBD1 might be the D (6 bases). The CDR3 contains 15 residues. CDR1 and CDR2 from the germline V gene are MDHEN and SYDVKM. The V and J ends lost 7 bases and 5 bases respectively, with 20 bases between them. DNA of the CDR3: TGTGCCAGCATGGGGGCAGGGAGGGCCTCTTATGGCTACACCTTC. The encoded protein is CASMGAGRASYGYTF.

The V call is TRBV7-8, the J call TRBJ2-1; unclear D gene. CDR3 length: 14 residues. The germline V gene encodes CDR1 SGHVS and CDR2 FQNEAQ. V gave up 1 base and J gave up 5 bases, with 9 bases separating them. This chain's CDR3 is CASSLGVGNNEQFF. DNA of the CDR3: TGTGCCAGCAGCTTAGGGGTCGGCAACAATGAGCAGTTCTTC.

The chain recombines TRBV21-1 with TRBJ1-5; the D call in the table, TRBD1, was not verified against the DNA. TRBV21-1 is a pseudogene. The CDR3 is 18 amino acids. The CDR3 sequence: CASIERFGQDHSNQPQHF. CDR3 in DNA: TGTGCCAGCATAGAAAGATTCGGACAGGACCATAGCAATCAGCCCCAGCATTTT.

In nucleotides, the CDR3 is TGCAGTGACGGGGGGCGGGAGACCCAGTACTTC. It is translated as CSDGGRETQYF. The chain recombines TRBV20-1 with TRBJ2-5; D is perhaps TRBD2 (7 bases). Germline CDR1 DFQATT, CDR2 SNEGSKA (reference sequence). Trimming left V 7 bases short and J 5 bases short, with 11 bases between. This CDR3 is 11 amino acids long.

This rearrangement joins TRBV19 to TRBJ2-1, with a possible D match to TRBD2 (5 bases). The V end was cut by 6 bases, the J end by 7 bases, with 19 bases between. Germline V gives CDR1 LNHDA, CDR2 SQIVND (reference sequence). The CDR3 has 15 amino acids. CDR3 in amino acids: CASSPLALVGNEQFF. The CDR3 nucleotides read TGTGCCAGTAGCCCCCTAGCATTGGTTGGGAATGAGCAGTTCTTC.

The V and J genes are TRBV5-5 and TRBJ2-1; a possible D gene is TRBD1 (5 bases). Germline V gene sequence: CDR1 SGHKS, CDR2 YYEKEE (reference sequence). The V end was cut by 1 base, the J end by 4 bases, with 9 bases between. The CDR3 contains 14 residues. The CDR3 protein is CASSLQQAYNEQFF. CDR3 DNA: TGTGCCAGCAGCTTGCAACAGGCATACAATGAGCAGTTCTTC.

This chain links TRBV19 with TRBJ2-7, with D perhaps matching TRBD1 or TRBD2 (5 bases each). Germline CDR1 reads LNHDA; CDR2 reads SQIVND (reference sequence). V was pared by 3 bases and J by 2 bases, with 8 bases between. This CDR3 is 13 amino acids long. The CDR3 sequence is CASSMLGAYEQYF. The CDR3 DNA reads TGTGCCAGTAGTATGTTGGGGGCCTACGAGCAGTACTTC. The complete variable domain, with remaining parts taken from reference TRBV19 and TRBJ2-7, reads DGGITQSPKYLFRKEGQNVTLSCEQNLNHDAMYWYRQDPGQGLRLIYYSQIVNDFQKGDIAEGYSVSREKKESFPLTVTSAQKNPTAFYLCASSMLGAYEQYFGPGTRLTVT.

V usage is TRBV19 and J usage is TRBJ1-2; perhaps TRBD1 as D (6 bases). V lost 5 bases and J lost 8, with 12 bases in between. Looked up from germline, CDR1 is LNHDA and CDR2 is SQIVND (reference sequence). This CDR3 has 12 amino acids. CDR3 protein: CASSSQGIGYTF. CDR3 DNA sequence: TGTGCCAGTAGTTCGCAGGGGATCGGCTACACCTTC.